This is a list of T cell receptor beta chains from one sample in a study of beta chain features in type 1 diabetes. Assay: immunoSEQ multiplex PCR; the TCRdb copy retains only in-frame clones and omits some. The table lists about 370,000 clones, around 9.6% of them singletons. Sequences were obtained from central memory CD4+ T cells from blood. The receptors were sampled from a man aged 25-45 years with type 1 diabetes. CDR3s include the opening cysteine and the closing phenylalanine or tryptophan. Each record gives: D gene, V gene, J gene, clone size, CDR3 DNA, CDR3 protein. D genes are given only for firm matches. Clone size is given for some rows only: seen once, a few or many times, or a class if the clone is expanded.

d_gene: NA
v_gene: TRBV6-1
j_gene: TRBJ2-2
abundance: few
CDR3nt: TGTGCCAGCAGCCCAGTCGCTAGAAACACCGGGGAGCTGTTTTTT
CDR3aa: CASSPVARNTGELFF

d_gene: NA
v_gene: TRBV15
j_gene: TRBJ1-3
abundance: few
CDR3nt: TGTGCCACCAGCAGAGTCAGGGAGTTCCGGAACACCATATATTTT
CDR3aa: CATSRVREFRNTIYF

d_gene: NA
v_gene: TRBV11-2
j_gene: TRBJ2-1
abundance: NA
CDR3nt: TGTGCCAGCAGTCCCGTCTTAAGCCCGGGGGACTACAATGAGCAGTTCTTC
CDR3aa: CASSPVLSPGDYNEQFF

d_gene: TRBD1
v_gene: TRBV7-3
j_gene: TRBJ1-1
abundance: NA
CDR3nt: TGTGCCAGCAGCGCTAGGACAGGGGACACTGAAGCTTTCTTT
CDR3aa: CASSARTGDTEAFF

d_gene: NA
v_gene: TRBV7-2
j_gene: TRBJ2-1
abundance: few
CDR3nt: TGTGCCAGCAGCTTAGCTCCGGAGAACAATGAGCAGTTCTTC
CDR3aa: CASSLAPENNEQFF

d_gene: TRBD2
v_gene: TRBV15
j_gene: TRBJ2-7
abundance: NA
CDR3nt: TGTGCCACCAGCAGCGAACTAGCGGGAGTAGGTGAGCAGTACTTC
CDR3aa: CATSSELAGVGEQYF

d_gene: TRBD1
v_gene: TRBV18
j_gene: TRBJ1-4
abundance: few
CDR3nt: TGTGCCAGCTCGAGGGACAGGACAACTAATGAAAAACTGTTTTTT
CDR3aa: CASSRDRTTNEKLFF

d_gene: NA
v_gene: TRBV5-1
j_gene: TRBJ2-5
abundance: few
CDR3nt: TGCGCCAGCAGCTCACCTTCGGACAGTGTCCTGGAGACCCAGTACTTC
CDR3aa: CASSSPSDSVLETQYF

d_gene: NA
v_gene: TRBV28
j_gene: TRBJ1-2
abundance: few
CDR3nt: TGTGCCAGCAGTCTTCCGCGCGGGGGGCCGTGGGGCTACACCTTC
CDR3aa: CASSLPRGGPWGYTF

d_gene: NA
v_gene: TRBV2
j_gene: TRBJ1-5
abundance: few
CDR3nt: TGTGCCAGCAGACAGGACTACAATCAGCCCCAGCATTTT
CDR3aa: CASRQDYNQPQHF

d_gene: NA
v_gene: TRBV30
j_gene: TRBJ2-4
abundance: many
CDR3nt: TGTGCCTGGAGCGACCGGGGATTACTAGCCAAAAACATTCAGTACTTC
CDR3aa: CAWSDRGLLAKNIQYF

d_gene: TRBD1
v_gene: TRBV10-3
j_gene: TRBJ1-5
abundance: NA
CDR3nt: TGTGCCATCAGTGAGTCGTCGTATGGGGACAGCAAATCCCCCCAGCATTTT
CDR3aa: CAISESSYGDSKSPQHF

d_gene: NA
v_gene: TRBV21-1
j_gene: TRBJ2-6
abundance: few
CDR3nt: TGTGCCAGCAGCCTAGGGGGGAAAGCTGGGGCCAACGTCCTGACTTTC
CDR3aa: CASSLGGKAGANVLTF

d_gene: NA
v_gene: TRBV28
j_gene: TRBJ2-5
abundance: NA
CDR3nt: TGTGCCAGCAGTTTAACCTCCCAAGAGACCCAGTACTTC
CDR3aa: CASSLTSQETQYF

d_gene: NA
v_gene: TRBV7-9
j_gene: TRBJ2-7
abundance: NA
CDR3nt: TGTGCCAGCAGCTTACGGTCGGGCCACGAGCAGTACTTC
CDR3aa: CASSLRSGHEQYF

d_gene: NA
v_gene: TRBV7-2
j_gene: TRBJ2-3
abundance: few
CDR3nt: TGTGCCAGCAGCCTCCAGGGGACAACAACAGATACGCAGTATTTT
CDR3aa: CASSLQGTTTDTQYF

d_gene: NA
v_gene: TRBV5-1
j_gene: TRBJ2-7
abundance: NA
CDR3nt: TGCGCCAGCAGCTGGGGTTCCGGGACCACAAAGGTACACGAGCAGTACTTC
CDR3aa: CASSWGSGTTKVHEQYF

d_gene: NA
v_gene: TRBV7-8
j_gene: TRBJ2-5
abundance: NA
CDR3nt: TGTGCCAGCAGCTTAGTAACGGGGAAAGAGACCCAGTACTTC
CDR3aa: CASSLVTGKETQYF

d_gene: TRBD2
v_gene: TRBV4-3
j_gene: TRBJ2-3
abundance: few
CDR3nt: TGCGCCAGCAGCCAAGATGGGCCGGGAGGGCCAAAGACAGATACGCAGTATTTT
CDR3aa: CASSQDGPGGPKTDTQYF

d_gene: NA
v_gene: TRBV28
j_gene: TRBJ2-1
abundance: NA
CDR3nt: TGTGCCAGCAGTTTATCGGGCTACAATGAGCAGTTCTTC
CDR3aa: CASSLSGYNEQFF

d_gene: NA
v_gene: TRBV7-9
j_gene: TRBJ2-1
abundance: many
CDR3nt: TGTGCAATCCAACTGCGCAGGGGCTCCTACAATGAGCAGTTCTTC
CDR3aa: CAIQLRRGSYNEQFF

d_gene: TRBD1
v_gene: TRBV6-5
j_gene: TRBJ1-3
abundance: few
CDR3nt: TGTGCCAGCAGTTACGGACAGGGGCATCCTGGAAACACCATATATTTT
CDR3aa: CASSYGQGHPGNTIYF

d_gene: TRBD1
v_gene: TRBV28
j_gene: TRBJ2-3
abundance: many
CDR3nt: TGTGCCAGCAGCCACAGGGGGAGTACAGATACGCAGTATTTT
CDR3aa: CASSHRGSTDTQYF

d_gene: NA
v_gene: TRBV28
j_gene: TRBJ1-5
abundance: few
CDR3nt: TGTGCCAGCAGTCGCAGGGTCAGTCAGCCCCAGCATTTT
CDR3aa: CASSRRVSQPQHF

d_gene: TRBD1
v_gene: TRBV11-3
j_gene: TRBJ2-1
abundance: many
CDR3nt: TGTGCCAGCAGCTCTGGACAGGCTTACAATGAGCAGTTCTTC
CDR3aa: CASSSGQAYNEQFF

d_gene: TRBD1
v_gene: TRBV7-9
j_gene: TRBJ2-7
abundance: few
CDR3nt: TGTGCCAGCAGCCTCGACAGGGCCGTAATCTACGAGCAGTACTTC
CDR3aa: CASSLDRAVIYEQYF

d_gene: TRBD2
v_gene: TRBV5-1
j_gene: TRBJ2-1
abundance: NA
CDR3nt: TGCGCCAGCAGCCCCGTGAGCGGGAGCTCCTACAATGAGCAGTTCTTC
CDR3aa: CASSPVSGSSYNEQFF

d_gene: TRBD2
v_gene: TRBV6-6
j_gene: TRBJ2-1
abundance: NA
CDR3nt: TGTGCCAGCGCTCGAACCGGGACTAGGGTTTACAATGAGCAGTTCTTC
CDR3aa: CASARTGTRVYNEQFF

d_gene: NA
v_gene: TRBV5-4
j_gene: TRBJ1-4
abundance: few
CDR3nt: TGCGCCAGCACTCAGTCTGGGTCGGGGGCGCGGAGTGAAAAACTGTTTTTT
CDR3aa: CASTQSGSGARSEKLFF

d_gene: TRBD1
v_gene: TRBV2
j_gene: TRBJ2-7
abundance: few
CDR3nt: TGTGCCAGCAGTGGGACAGGCAACGAGCAGTACTTC
CDR3aa: CASSGTGNEQYF

d_gene: NA
v_gene: TRBV28
j_gene: TRBJ1-2
abundance: many
CDR3nt: TGTGCCAGCATCCCGGACGGGAACTATGGCTACACCTTC
CDR3aa: CASIPDGNYGYTF

d_gene: NA
v_gene: TRBV6-1
j_gene: TRBJ2-5
abundance: NA
CDR3nt: TGTGCCAGCAGTGAAGCACAGGAGACCCAGTACTTC
CDR3aa: CASSEAQETQYF

d_gene: TRBD1
v_gene: TRBV5-1
j_gene: TRBJ1-1
abundance: NA
CDR3nt: TGCGCCAGCAGCTTGGAGGACAGGGTGGCTTTCTTT
CDR3aa: CASSLEDRVAFF

d_gene: NA
v_gene: TRBV7-2
j_gene: TRBJ2-1
abundance: NA
CDR3nt: TGTGCCAGCAGCTTAGTACGCACCTCTTACAATGAGCAGTTCTTC
CDR3aa: CASSLVRTSYNEQFF

d_gene: NA
v_gene: TRBV10-3
j_gene: TRBJ2-1
abundance: many
CDR3nt: TGTGCCAGCAGAACCGGGCCGCACAATGAGCAGTTCTTC
CDR3aa: CASRTGPHNEQFF

d_gene: NA
v_gene: TRBV7-3
j_gene: TRBJ2-3
abundance: NA
CDR3nt: TGTGCCAGCAGCTTAACCCCCGCAGATACGCAGTATTTT
CDR3aa: CASSLTPADTQYF

d_gene: TRBD1
v_gene: TRBV5-1
j_gene: TRBJ2-5
abundance: NA
CDR3nt: TGCGCCAGCAGCGCGGGACAGGGGGACGGGACCCAGTACTTC
CDR3aa: CASSAGQGDGTQYF

d_gene: NA
v_gene: TRBV6-6
j_gene: TRBJ1-2
abundance: many
CDR3nt: TGTGCCAGCAGTTACCGGGTTGACCTAAACTATGGCTACACCTTC
CDR3aa: CASSYRVDLNYGYTF

d_gene: TRBD1
v_gene: TRBV2
j_gene: TRBJ2-7
abundance: NA
CDR3nt: TGTGCCAGCAACCTGGGACAGGGCGGCGAGCAGTACTTC
CDR3aa: CASNLGQGGEQYF

d_gene: NA
v_gene: TRBV7-8
j_gene: TRBJ2-1
abundance: few
CDR3nt: TGTGCCAGCAGCATTGACGGAAACAATGAGCAGTTCTTC
CDR3aa: CASSIDGNNEQFF

d_gene: NA
v_gene: TRBV11-3
j_gene: TRBJ2-1
abundance: NA
CDR3nt: TGTGCCAGCAGCTTAGCCCCTAGCCTCTCCTACAATGAGCAGTTCTTC
CDR3aa: CASSLAPSLSYNEQFF

d_gene: TRBD1
v_gene: TRBV5-1
j_gene: TRBJ2-5
abundance: NA
CDR3nt: TGCGCCAGCAGCTCAGGGACAGGGAGAGAGACCCAGTACTTC
CDR3aa: CASSSGTGRETQYF

d_gene: NA
v_gene: TRBV28
j_gene: TRBJ2-3
abundance: NA
CDR3nt: TGTGCCAGCACCACTAAGGGCATGGCAAGCACAGATACGCAGTATTTT
CDR3aa: CASTTKGMASTDTQYF

d_gene: NA
v_gene: TRBV6-1
j_gene: TRBJ1-1
abundance: few
CDR3nt: TGTGCCAGCAGGTTAATGATAGGAGCCCCTGAAGCTTTCTTT
CDR3aa: CASRLMIGAPEAFF

d_gene: NA
v_gene: TRBV9
j_gene: TRBJ2-5
abundance: NA
CDR3nt: TGTGCCAGCAGCAGCCAAGAGACCCAGTACTTC
CDR3aa: CASSSQETQYF

d_gene: TRBD1
v_gene: TRBV30
j_gene: TRBJ1-1
abundance: NA
CDR3nt: TGTGCCTGGAACCCTCAGGGGGCCGTCCCACCTTTCTTT
CDR3aa: CAWNPQGAVPPFF

d_gene: TRBD2
v_gene: TRBV9
j_gene: TRBJ2-5
abundance: few
CDR3nt: TGTGCCAGCAGCGCTTGGGAGGGCCGAGAGACCCAGTACTTC
CDR3aa: CASSAWEGRETQYF

d_gene: NA
v_gene: TRBV11-2
j_gene: TRBJ2-4
abundance: few
CDR3nt: TGTGCCAGCAGCTTAGATCGGGTGGGCATTCAGTACTTC
CDR3aa: CASSLDRVGIQYF

d_gene: TRBD1
v_gene: TRBV30
j_gene: TRBJ2-7
abundance: NA
CDR3nt: TGTGCCTGGAGTTTGGGGACAGGGTCCTACGAGCAGTACTTC
CDR3aa: CAWSLGTGSYEQYF

d_gene: NA
v_gene: TRBV27
j_gene: TRBJ2-3
abundance: NA
CDR3nt: TGTGCCAGCAGTAGGGGGGGAGATACGCAGTATTTT
CDR3aa: CASSRGGDTQYF